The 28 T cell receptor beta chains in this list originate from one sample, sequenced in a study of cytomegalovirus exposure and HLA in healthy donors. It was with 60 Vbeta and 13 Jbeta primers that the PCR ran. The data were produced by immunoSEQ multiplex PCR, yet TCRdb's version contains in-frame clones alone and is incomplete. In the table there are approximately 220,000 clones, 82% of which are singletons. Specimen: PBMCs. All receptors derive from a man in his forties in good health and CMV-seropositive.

The CDR3: CASSYSMTWRETQYF. Here the CDR3 DNA reads TGTGCCAGCAGTTACTCGATGACTTGGCGGGAGACCCAGTACTTC. V gene TRBV6-5 combines with J gene TRBJ2-5, with D unresolved. The length of the CDR3 is 15 residues. Germline values: CDR1 MNHEY, CDR2 SVGAGI. Between the trimmed V and J ends, which lost 0 bases and 5 bases, there was a span of 13 bases.

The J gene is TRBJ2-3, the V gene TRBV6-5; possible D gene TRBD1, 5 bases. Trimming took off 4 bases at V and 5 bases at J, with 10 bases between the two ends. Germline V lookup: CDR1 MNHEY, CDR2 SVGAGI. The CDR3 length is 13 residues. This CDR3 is CASSSRDGDTQYF. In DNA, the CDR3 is TGTGCCAGCAGTTCCAGGGATGGAGATACGCAGTATTTT.

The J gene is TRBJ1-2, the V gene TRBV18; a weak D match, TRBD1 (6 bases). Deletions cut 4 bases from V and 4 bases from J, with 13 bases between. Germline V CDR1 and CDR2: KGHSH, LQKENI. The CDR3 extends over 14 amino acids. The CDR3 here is CASSRGTPSYGYTF. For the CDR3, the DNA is TGTGCCAGCTCACGAGGGACACCCTCCTATGGCTACACCTTC.

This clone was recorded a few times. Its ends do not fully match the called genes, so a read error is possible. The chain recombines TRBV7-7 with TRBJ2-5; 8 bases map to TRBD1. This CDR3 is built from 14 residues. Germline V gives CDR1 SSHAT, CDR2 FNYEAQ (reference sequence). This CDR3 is CASSRQGKGETQYF. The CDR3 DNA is TGTGCTAGCAGCCGACAGGGGAAGGGAGAGACCCAGTACTTC.

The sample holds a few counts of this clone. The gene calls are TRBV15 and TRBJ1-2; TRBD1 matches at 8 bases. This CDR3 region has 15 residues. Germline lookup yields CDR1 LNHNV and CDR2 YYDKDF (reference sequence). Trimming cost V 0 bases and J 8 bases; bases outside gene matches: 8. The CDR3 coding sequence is TGTGCCACCAGCAGAGATCTCCGGACAGGGCTCGGCTACACCTTC. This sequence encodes CATSRDLRTGLGYTF.

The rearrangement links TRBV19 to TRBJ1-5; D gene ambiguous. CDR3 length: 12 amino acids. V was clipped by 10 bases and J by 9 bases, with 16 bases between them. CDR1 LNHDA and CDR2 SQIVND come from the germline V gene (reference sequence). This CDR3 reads CATTEAPGPQHF. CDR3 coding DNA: TGTGCCACCACCGAGGCCCCCGGGCCCCAGCATTTT.

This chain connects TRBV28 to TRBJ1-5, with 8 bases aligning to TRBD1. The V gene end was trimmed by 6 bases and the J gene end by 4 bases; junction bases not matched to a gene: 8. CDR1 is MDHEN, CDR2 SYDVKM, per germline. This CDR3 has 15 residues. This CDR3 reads CASRTAGTGNQPQHF. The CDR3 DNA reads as TGTGCCAGCAGAACCGCCGGGACAGGTAATCAGCCCCAGCATTTT.

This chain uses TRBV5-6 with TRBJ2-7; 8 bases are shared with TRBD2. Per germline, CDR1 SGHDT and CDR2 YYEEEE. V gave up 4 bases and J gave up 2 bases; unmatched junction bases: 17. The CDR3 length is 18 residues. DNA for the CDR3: TGTGCCAGCAGCCCTCCGGGGCCTTGGCGGGGGGCAGCCTACGAGCAGTACTTC. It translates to CASSPPGPWRGAAYEQYF.

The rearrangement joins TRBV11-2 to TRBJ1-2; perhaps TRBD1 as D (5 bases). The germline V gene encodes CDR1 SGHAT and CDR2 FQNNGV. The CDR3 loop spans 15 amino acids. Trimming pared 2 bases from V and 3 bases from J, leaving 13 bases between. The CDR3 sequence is CASSLRTTTYYGYTF. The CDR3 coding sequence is TGTGCCAGCAGCTTACGGACAACCACATACTATGGCTACACCTTC.

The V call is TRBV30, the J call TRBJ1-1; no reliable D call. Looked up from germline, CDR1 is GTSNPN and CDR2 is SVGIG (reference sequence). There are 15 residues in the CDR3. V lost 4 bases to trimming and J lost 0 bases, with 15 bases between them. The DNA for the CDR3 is TGTGCCTGGACTGATCTGGGGAGAGTGAACACTGAAGCTTTCTTT. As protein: CAWTDLGRVNTEAFF.

The CDR3 nucleotides are TGTGCCAGCTCACCCGCGGGCCCCCTTGATGAGCAGTTCTTC. Amino acid sequence: CASSPAGPLDEQFF. This chain uses TRBV18 with TRBJ2-1; D perhaps matches TRBD2 (5 bases). Germline V gene sequence: CDR1 KGHSH, CDR2 LQKENI. Trimming removed 3 bases from V and 8 bases from J, with 14 bases in between. The CDR3 length is 14 residues.

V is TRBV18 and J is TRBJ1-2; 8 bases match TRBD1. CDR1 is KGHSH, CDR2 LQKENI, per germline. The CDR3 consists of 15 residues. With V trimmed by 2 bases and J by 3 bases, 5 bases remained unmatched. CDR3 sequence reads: CASSPNNRGYYGYTF. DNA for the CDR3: TGTGCCAGCTCACCAAATAACAGGGGGTACTATGGCTACACCTTC.

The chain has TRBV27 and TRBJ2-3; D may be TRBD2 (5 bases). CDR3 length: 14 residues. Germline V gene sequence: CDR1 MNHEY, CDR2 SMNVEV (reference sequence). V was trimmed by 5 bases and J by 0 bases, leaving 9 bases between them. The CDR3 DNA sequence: TGTGCCAGCAGTCCGGACTGGAGCACAGATACGCAGTATTTT. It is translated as CASSPDWSTDTQYF.

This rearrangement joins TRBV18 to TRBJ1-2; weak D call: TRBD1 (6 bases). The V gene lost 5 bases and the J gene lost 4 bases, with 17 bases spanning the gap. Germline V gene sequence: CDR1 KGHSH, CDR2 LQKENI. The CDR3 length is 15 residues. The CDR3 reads CASSGGQLGPYGYTF. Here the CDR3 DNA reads TGTGCCAGCTCAGGGGGACAACTTGGCCCCTATGGCTACACCTTC.

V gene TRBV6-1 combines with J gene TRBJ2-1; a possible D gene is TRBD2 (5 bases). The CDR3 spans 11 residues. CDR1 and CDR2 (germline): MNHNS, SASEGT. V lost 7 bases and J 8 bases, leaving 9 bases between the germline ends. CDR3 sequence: CASTTRDEQFF. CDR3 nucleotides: TGTGCCAGCACCACGAGGGATGAGCAGTTCTTC.

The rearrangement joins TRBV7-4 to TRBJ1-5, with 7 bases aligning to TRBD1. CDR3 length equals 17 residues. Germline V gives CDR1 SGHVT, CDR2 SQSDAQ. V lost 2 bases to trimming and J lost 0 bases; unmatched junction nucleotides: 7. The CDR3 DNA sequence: TGTGCCAGCAGCTTATGTGAGGGGGCATATAGCAATCAGCCCCAGCATTTT. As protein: CASSLCEGAYSNQPQHF. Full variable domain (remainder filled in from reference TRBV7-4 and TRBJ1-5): GAGVSQSPRYKVAKRGRDVALRCDSISGHVTLYWYRQTLGQGSEVLTYSQSDAQRDKSGRPSGRFSAERPERSVSTLKIQRTEQGDSAVYLCASSLCEGAYSNQPQHFGDGTRLSIL.

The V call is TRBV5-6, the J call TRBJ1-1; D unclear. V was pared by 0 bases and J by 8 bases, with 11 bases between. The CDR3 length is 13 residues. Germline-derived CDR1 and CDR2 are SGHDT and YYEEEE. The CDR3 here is CASSLVSGREAFF. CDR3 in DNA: TGTGCCAGCAGCTTGGTTTCGGGGAGGGAAGCTTTCTTT.

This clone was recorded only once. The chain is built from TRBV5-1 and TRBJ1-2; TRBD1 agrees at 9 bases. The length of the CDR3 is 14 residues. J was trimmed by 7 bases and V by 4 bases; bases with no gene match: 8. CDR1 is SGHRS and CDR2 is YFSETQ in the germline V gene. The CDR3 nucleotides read TGCGCCAGCAGCAGTACAGGGGGCAAGGTTGGCTACACCTTC. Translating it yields CASSSTGGKVGYTF.

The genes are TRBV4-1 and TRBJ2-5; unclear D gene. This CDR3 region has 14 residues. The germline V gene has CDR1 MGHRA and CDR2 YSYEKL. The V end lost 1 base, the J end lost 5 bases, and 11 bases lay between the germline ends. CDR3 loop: CASSQVSKKETQYF. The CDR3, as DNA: TGCGCCAGCAGCCAAGTGAGCAAGAAGGAGACCCAGTACTTC.

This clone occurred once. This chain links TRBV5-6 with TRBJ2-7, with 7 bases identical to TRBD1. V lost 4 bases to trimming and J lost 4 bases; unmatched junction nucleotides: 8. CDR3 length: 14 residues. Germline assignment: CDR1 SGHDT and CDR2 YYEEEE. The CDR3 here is CASSRLRDRYEQYV. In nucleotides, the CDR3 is TGTGCCAGCAGCCGGTTAAGGGACAGATACGAGCAGTACGTC.

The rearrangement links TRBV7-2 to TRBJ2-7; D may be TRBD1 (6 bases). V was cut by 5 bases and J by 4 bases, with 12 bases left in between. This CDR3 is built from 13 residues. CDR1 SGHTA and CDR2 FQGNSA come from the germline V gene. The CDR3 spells CASSTRTAYEQYF. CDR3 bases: TGTGCCAGCAGCACGCGGACAGCGTACGAGCAGTACTTC. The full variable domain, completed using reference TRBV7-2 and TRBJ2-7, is GAGVSQSPSNKVTEKGKDVELRCDPISGHTALYWYRQSLGQGLEFLIYFQGNSAPDKSGLPSDRFSAERTGGSVSTLTIQRTQQEDSAVYLCASSTRTAYEQYFGPGTRLTVT.

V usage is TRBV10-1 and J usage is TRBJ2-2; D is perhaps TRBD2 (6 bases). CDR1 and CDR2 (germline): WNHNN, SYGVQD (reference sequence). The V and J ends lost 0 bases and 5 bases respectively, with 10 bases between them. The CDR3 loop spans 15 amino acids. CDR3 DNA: TGCGCCAGCAGTGAGTCGGCGGGAATAACCGGGGAGCTGTTTTTT. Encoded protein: CASSESAGITGELFF.

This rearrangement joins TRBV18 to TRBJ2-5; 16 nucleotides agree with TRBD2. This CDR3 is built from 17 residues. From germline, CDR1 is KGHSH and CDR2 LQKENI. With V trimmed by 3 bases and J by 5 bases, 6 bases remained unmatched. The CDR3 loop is CASSPAGTSGRAETQYF. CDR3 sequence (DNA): TGTGCCAGCTCACCGGCGGGGACTAGCGGGAGGGCGGAGACCCAGTACTTC.

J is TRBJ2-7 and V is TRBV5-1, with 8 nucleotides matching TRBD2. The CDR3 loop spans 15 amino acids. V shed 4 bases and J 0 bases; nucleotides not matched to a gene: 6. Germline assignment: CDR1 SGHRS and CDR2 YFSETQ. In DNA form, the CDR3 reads TGCGCCAGCAGCCCAAGAAGCGGGAGCTCCTACGAGCAGTACTTC. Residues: CASSPRSGSSYEQYF.

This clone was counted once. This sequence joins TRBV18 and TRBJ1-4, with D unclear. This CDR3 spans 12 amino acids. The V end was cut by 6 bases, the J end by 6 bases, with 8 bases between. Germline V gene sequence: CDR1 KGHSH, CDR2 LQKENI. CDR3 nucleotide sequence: TGTGCCAGCTCCGATGAGGATGAAAAACTGTTTTTT. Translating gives CASSDEDEKLFF.

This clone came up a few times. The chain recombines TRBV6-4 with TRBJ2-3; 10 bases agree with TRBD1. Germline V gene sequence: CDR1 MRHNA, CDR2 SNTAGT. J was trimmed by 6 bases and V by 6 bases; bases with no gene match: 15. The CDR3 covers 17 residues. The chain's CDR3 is CASRSSGGTGATDTQYF. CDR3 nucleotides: TGTGCCAGCAGATCTTCCGGGGGGACAGGGGCCACCGATACGCAGTATTTT.

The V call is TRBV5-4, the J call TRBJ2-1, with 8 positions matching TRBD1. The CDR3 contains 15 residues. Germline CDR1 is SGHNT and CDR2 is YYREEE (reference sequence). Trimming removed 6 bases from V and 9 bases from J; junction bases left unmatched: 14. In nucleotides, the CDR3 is TGTGCCAGCACCAGACCGCAAGGGACAGGCACTGAGCAGTTCTTC. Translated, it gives CASTRPQGTGTEQFF.

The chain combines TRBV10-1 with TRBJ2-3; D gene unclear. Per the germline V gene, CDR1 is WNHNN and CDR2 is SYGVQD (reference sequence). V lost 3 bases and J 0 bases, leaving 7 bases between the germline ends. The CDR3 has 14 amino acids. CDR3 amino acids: CASSDAASTDTQYF. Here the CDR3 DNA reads TGCGCCAGCAGTGACGCGGCTAGCACAGATACGCAGTATTTT.